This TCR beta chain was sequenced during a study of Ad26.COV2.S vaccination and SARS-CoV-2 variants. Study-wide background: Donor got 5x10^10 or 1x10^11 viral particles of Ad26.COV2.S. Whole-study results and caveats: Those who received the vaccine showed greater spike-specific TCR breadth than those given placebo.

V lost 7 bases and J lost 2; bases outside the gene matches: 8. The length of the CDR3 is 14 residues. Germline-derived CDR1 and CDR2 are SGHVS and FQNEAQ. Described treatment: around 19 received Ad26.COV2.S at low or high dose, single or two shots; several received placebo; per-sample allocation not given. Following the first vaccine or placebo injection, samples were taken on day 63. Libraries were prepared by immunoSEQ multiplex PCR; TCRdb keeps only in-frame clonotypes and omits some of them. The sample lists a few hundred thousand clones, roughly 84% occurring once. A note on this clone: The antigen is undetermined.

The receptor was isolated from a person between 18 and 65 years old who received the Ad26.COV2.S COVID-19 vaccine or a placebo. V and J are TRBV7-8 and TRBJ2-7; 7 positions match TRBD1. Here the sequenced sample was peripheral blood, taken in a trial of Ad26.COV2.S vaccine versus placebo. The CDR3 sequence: CASTYRTGAYEQYF. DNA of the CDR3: TGTGCCAGCACCTACCGGACAGGCGCCTACGAGCAGTACTTC.